The rows below give T cell receptor beta chains drawn from one sample of a study of T cells in Graves' hyperthyroidism and ophthalmopathy. TCRdb re-derived calls from the multiplex PCR reads in MiXCR, one entry per CDR3 protein. The sample shows about 640,000 distinct CDR3 sequences, roughly 15% of them seen only once. Sequenced: blood. The receptors come from a woman in her forties or fifties with Graves' ophthalmopathy. CDR3s include the opening cysteine and the closing phenylalanine or tryptophan. The order of the fields is V gene, D gene, J gene, clone size, CDR3 DNA, CDR3 protein. The D gene is left open where the match is weak. Part of the rows lack a size; the others show once, few, many or a class for expanded clones.

TRBV9	NA	TRBJ2-7	many	TGTGCCAGCAGCGTAGGAGGACAGACAACCTACGAGCAGTACTTC	CASSVGGQTTYEQYF
TRBV20-1	NA	TRBJ1-5	many	TGCAGTGCTAGAGATCGTTCGAGGCACCGCAATCAGCCCCAGCATTTT	CSARDRSRHRNQPQHF
TRBV7-3	TRBD2	TRBJ2-1	NA	TGTGCCAGCAGCTTATTTGGGGGAGGGGACAATGAGCAGTTCTTC	CASSLFGGGDNEQFF
TRBV5-1	NA	TRBJ1-1	many	TGCGCCAGCAGCTTGGGACGTACTTTCATGAACACTGAAGCTTTCTTT	CASSLGRTFMNTEAFF
TRBV2	NA	TRBJ2-3	many	TGTGCCAGCAGATATAGCACAGATACGCAGTATTTT	CASRYSTDTQYF
TRBV9	NA	TRBJ1-2	few	TGTGCCAGCAGCGAGGAACAAGTTGGGTCTGAAGGCTACACCTTC	CASSEEQVGSEGYTF
TRBV27	NA	TRBJ2-3	many	TGTGCCAGCAGTTTTTGGGGGGCGAGTGGGAGCACAGATACGCAGTATTTT	CASSFWGASGSTDTQYF
TRBV19	TRBD1	TRBJ1-1	few	TGTGCCAGTAGTGTAGGACAGGGAGCAGCTTTCTTT	CASSVGQGAAFF
TRBV20-1	NA	TRBJ2-3	many	TGCAGTGCTAGAGATAGCAGGACAGCCACAGATACGCAGTATTTT	CSARDSRTATDTQYF
TRBV7-8	TRBD2	TRBJ2-1	NA	TGTGCCAGCAGCTCGGGACTAGCGGGCTACAATGAGCGGTTCTTC	CASSSGLAGYNERFF
TRBV7-9	TRBD2	TRBJ2-1	many	TGTGCCAGCAGCTTCCGGACTAGCGGGAGCCCTGAGCAGTTCTTC	CASSFRTSGSPEQFF
TRBV12-3/TRBV12-4	TRBD2	TRBJ2-1	many	TGTGCCAGCAGACTAGCGGGAGTCAATGAGCAGTTCTTC	CASRLAGVNEQFF
TRBV3-1	NA	TRBJ2-7	many	TGTGCCAGCAGCCAACTCCAGGGGAGGGAGCAGTACTTC	CASSQLQGREQYF
TRBV10-3	TRBD1	TRBJ1-1	few	TGTGCCATCAGGCCGGGACAGGGGGCTGTGGGAACTGAAGCTTTCTTT	CAIRPGQGAVGTEAFF
TRBV14	TRBD2	TRBJ2-3	NA	TGTGCCAGCAGCCGCGGGATAGCGGGACGGCGTACGCAGTATTTT	CASSRGIAGRRTQYF
TRBV28	TRBD1	TRBJ1-5	many	TGTGCCAGCAGTTTATGGGGGGAAGGGGGCGGTCAGCCCCAGCATTTT	CASSLWGEGGGQPQHF
TRBV11-2	TRBD2	TRBJ2-1	many	TGTGCCAGCAGCTTACGCGCTAGCGGGAGACACAATGAGCAGTTCTTC	CASSLRASGRHNEQFF
TRBV20-1	NA	TRBJ2-4	few	TGCAGTGCTACAGGGAGTCTAGCCAAAAACATTCAGTACTTC	CSATGSLAKNIQYF
TRBV24-1	TRBD1	TRBJ1-1	NA	TGTGCCACCAGTGACCCAGGGACAGGGGCAGCAGGAGCTTTCTTT	CATSDPGTGAAGAFF
TRBV2	TRBD2	TRBJ2-7	many	TGTGCCAGCAGGAGACTAGCGGAGGCCTACGAGCAGTACTTC	CASRRLAEAYEQYF
TRBV18	TRBD1	TRBJ1-2	many	TGTGCCAGCTCACCTTGGACAGGGGGCGACGCTAACTATGGCTACACCTTC	CASSPWTGGDANYGYTF
TRBV28	NA	TRBJ1-1	many	TGTGCCAGCAGTTTTGGGGGGTCCTATAACACTGAAGCTTTCTTT	CASSFGGSYNTEAFF
TRBV12-5	NA	TRBJ1-1	NA	TGTGCTAGTGGTTTCGGACACAAGAACACTGAAGCTTTCTTT	CASGFGHKNTEAFF
TRBV4-3	NA	TRBJ1-6	NA	TGCGCCAGCAGCCAAGTGAGAGGAAAGTCACCCCTCCACTTT	CASSQVRGKSPLHF
TRBV28	TRBD1	TRBJ1-1	many	TGTGCCAGCAGTCCACTTCCGGGACAGCGATTGAACACTGAAGCTTTCTTT	CASSPLPGQRLNTEAFF
TRBV27	TRBD2	TRBJ2-1	many	TGTGCCAGCAGTTCTCCCCGGACTAGCGGGAGCCGGAATGAGCAGTTCTTC	CASSSPRTSGSRNEQFF
TRBV7-9	TRBD1	TRBJ2-1	many	TGTGCCAGCAGCTCTCCGGGACAGGGGTACAATGAGCAGTTCTTC	CASSSPGQGYNEQFF